The T cell receptor beta chain described here comes from a study of graft-versus-host responses after intestinal transplantation. About the research overall: Each transplant was multivisceral, liver-intestinal, or isolated intestinal. Uniformly, recipients were administered anti-thymocyte globulin induction with subsequent tacrolimus and steroids for around 3 years. Study-level results: Marrow from the recipient contained GvH clones, some of which had appeared first in ileum or blood. Early HvG declines after transplant were associated with peak circulating GvH clone levels.

Germline trimming cut 4 bases from V and 2 bases from J; bases unmatched to any gene: 5. Germline CDR1 is MGHRA and CDR2 is YSYEKL. The CDR3 runs to 16 residues. Graft-derived tissue was subjected to processing to liberate intraepithelial and lamina propria lymphocytes. By share of the sample, this clone is medium-sized. Antigen: not known. Measured with immunoSEQ multiplex PCR; TCRdb has only the in-frame clones, and not every one. The sample lists roughly 11,000 clones; about 73% were seen once. The TCR comes from a human patient who received an intestinal transplant, so some T cells may come from the graft donor. Material: ileum tissue, obtained about 140 days after intestinal transplantation. The rearrangement uses TRBV4-1 and TRBJ2-1, with 10 nucleotides matching TRBD2. CDR3 DNA: TGCGCCAGCAGCCCAACTAGCGGGGATGCCTACAATGAGCAGTTCTTC. Translated: CASSPTSGDAYNEQFF.